This TCR beta chain was found in a study of blood T cell repertoires in COVID-19. About the study: The United States, Italy and Spain were the sources of the acute and convalescent COVID-19 samples. From T cells, B-cell-depleted T cells, or PBMCs came the material, which was cDNA or gDNA.

V lost 6 bases and J lost 4; bases outside the gene matches: 5. CDR3 length: 15 amino acids. In germline, CDR1 is MNHEY, CDR2 SMNVEV (reference sequence). In the authors' workflow: By means of reference gene primer amplification, nucleated cell counts were estimated. Clones were sequenced by immunoSEQ multiplex PCR, and TCRdb holds only the in-frame ones, with some missing. D and trimming come from the DNA, and the V and J calls and clone size come from that table. The sample contains about 260,000 clones, 87% of which appear only once. The sequencing sample was made of peripheral blood. The sequence was collected from a woman in her forties or fifties with acute or convalescent COVID-19. The chain links TRBV27 to TRBJ1-5; 11 bases fit TRBD1. The CDR3 nucleotides read TGTGCCAGCAGACGGACAGGGGGCATAAATCAGCCCCAGCATTTT. Amino acids: CASRRTGGINQPQHF.